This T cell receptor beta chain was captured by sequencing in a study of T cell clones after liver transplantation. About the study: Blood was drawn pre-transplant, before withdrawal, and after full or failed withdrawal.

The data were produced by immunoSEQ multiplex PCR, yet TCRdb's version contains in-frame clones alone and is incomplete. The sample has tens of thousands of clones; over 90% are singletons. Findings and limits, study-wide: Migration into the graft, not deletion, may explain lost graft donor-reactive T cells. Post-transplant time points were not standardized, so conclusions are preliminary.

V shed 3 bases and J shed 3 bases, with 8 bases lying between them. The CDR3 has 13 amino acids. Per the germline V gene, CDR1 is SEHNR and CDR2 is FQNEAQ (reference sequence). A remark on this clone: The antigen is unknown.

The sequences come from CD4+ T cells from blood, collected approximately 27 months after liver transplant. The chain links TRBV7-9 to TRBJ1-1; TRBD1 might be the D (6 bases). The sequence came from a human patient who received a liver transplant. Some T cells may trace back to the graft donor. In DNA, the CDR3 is TGTGCCAGCAGCTTCCCAGGGGACACTGAAGCTTTCTTT. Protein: CASSFPGDTEAFF.